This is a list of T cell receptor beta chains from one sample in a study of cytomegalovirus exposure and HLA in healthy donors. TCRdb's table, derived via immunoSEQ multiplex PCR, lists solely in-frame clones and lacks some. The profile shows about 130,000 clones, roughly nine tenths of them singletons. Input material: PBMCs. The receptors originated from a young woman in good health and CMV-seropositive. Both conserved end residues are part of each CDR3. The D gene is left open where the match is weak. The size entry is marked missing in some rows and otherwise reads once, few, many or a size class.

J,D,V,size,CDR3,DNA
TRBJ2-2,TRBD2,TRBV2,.,CASNGGGSTGELFF,TGTGCCAGCAACGGCGGGGGGAGCACCGGGGAGCTGTTTTTT
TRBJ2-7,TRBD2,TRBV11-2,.,CASSRRGGRAYEQYF,TGTGCCAGCAGCCGCCGCGGGGGGCGGGCCTACGAGCAGTACTTC
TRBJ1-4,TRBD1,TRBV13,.,CASSFEGAREKLFF,TGTGCCAGCAGCTTTGAGGGGGCTAGGGAAAAACTGTTTTTT
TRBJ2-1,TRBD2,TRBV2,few,CARSSGGGNEQFF,TGTGCCAGGAGTAGCGGGGGAGGCAATGAGCAGTTCTTC
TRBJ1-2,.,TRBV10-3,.,CAISESTGVAYGYTF,TGTGCCATCAGTGAATCAACAGGAGTTGCCTATGGCTACACCTTC
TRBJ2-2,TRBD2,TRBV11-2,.,CASSPNTRGVTGELFF,TGTGCCAGCAGCCCAAACACCCGGGGGGTTACCGGGGAGCTGTTTTTT
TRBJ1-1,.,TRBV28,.,CASSSGGTEAFF,TGTGCCAGCAGTTCGGGTGGCACTGAAGCTTTCTTT
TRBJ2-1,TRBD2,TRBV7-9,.,CASRQVGASGTYNEQFF,TGTGCCAGCAGACAAGTCGGGGCTAGCGGAACCTACAATGAGCAGTTCTTC
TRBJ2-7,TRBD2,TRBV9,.,CASSVEGTSGDEQYF,TGTGCCAGCAGCGTAGAAGGGACTAGCGGGGACGAGCAGTACTTC
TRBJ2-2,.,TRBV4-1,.,CASSQLLVVGELFF,TGCGCCAGCAGCCAATTACTAGTAGTCGGGGAGCTGTTTTTT
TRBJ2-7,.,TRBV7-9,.,CASSRSGSPYEQYF,TGTGCCAGCAGTCGTTCAGGGTCCCCCTACGAGCAGTACTTC
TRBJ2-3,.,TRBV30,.,CAWSVQWGGALDTQYF,TGTGCCTGGAGTGTACAATGGGGGGGGGCCTTAGATACGCAGTATTTT
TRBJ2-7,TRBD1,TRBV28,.,CASSSPGQNYEQYF,TGTGCCAGCAGTTCCCCGGGACAGAACTACGAGCAGTACTTC
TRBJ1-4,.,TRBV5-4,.,CASSPWGEGNEKLFF,TGTGCCAGCAGTCCCTGGGGGGAAGGTAATGAAAAACTGTTTTTT
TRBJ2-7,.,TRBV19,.,CASSIGHSYEQYF,TGTGCCAGTAGTATAGGGCACAGCTACGAGCAGTACTTC
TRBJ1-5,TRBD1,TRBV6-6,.,CASYNYGTGENQPQHF,TGTGCCAGCTACAACTACGGTACAGGGGAGAATCAGCCCCAGCATTTT